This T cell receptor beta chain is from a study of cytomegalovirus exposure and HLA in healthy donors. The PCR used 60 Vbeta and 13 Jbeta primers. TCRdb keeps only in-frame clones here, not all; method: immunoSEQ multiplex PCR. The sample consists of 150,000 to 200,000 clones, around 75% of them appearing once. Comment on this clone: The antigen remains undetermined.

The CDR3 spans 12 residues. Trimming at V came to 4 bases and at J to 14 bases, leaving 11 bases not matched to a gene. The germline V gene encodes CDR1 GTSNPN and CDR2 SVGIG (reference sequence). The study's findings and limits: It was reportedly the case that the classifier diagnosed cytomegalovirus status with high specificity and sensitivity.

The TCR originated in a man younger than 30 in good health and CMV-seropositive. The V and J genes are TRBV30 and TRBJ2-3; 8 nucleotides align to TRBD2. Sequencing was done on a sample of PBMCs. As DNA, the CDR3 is TGTGCCTGGACGCGCACTAGCGGTTCGGCGTATTTT. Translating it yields CAWTRTSGSAYF.